This TCR beta chain appears in the sequencing data of a study of post-analysis software for immune sequencing data. Whole-study findings and limits: Normalized Chao1 diversity was significantly reduced in patients versus controls. About 5 TRBV segments were more frequent in patients than controls; TRBV5-6, TRBV5-1 and TRBV20-1 belonged to this group.

Unique molecular identifiers were built into the TCR beta cDNA libraries. From around 1 to 10 million T cells, roughly 530,000 cDNA molecules were obtained. MiXCR was run by TCRdb on the PCR reads, yielding one entry per CDR3 protein. The table has roughly 540,000 distinct CDR3 sequences, around a third seen once; the top ten hold 4.5% to 7.5%. To note about this clonotype: What it binds is unknown.

There are 14 residues in the CDR3. In germline, CDR1 is SGHRS, CDR2 YFSETQ. V lost 4 bases to trimming and J lost 7 bases; unmatched junction nucleotides: 5. The clonotype was recovered from a girl aged 2-17 years with multiple sclerosis. The chain recombines TRBV5-1 with TRBJ2-1; 10 bases line up with TRBD1. The sequencing sample was made of blood. CDR3 amino acids: CASSVGTGANEQFF. The CDR3 DNA reads as TGCGCCAGCAGCGTCGGGACAGGGGCAAATGAGCAGTTCTTC.